This T cell receptor (beta chain) appears in the sequencing data of a study of cytomegalovirus exposure and HLA in healthy donors. Primers: 60 Vbeta forward and 13 Jbeta reverse. Data came from immunoSEQ multiplex PCR; TCRdb stores just in-frame clones and leaves some out. The sample carries about 82,000 clones, roughly 80% recorded once. Worth noting for this clone: Its cognate antigen is unknown.

The CDR3 has 14 amino acids. With 6 bases clipped from V and 5 bases from J, the junction kept 5 bases outside the gene matches. In germline, CDR1 is MNHNS, CDR2 SASEGT. Regarding the study as a whole: An analysis was carried out at a later point. It showed that HLA-associated TCR beta chains were more clonally expanded than equally common non-associated chains.

The specimen was PBMCs. The V and J genes are TRBV6-1 and TRBJ1-1; 11 bases map to TRBD1. The TCR was taken from a human donor in good health. The CDR3 region has the DNA TGTGCCAGCAGCCGGGACAGGGGGGATACTGAAGCTTTCTTT. This gives the protein CASSRDRGDTEAFF.